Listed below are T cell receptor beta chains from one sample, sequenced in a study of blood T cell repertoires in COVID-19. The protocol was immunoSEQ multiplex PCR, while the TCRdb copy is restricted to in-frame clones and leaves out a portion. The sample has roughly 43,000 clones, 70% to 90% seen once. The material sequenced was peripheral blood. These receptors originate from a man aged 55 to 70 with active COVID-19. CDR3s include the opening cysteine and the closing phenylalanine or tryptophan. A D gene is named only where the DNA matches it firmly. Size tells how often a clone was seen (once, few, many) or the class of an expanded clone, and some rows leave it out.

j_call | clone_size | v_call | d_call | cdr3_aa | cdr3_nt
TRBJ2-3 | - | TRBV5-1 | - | CASSLARERTDTQYF | TGCGCCAGCAGCTTGGCCCGGGAGAGGACAGATACGCAGTATTTT
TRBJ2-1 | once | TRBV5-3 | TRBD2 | CARSFRVAGVPFF | TGTGCCAGAAGCTTCAGGGTAGCGGGAGTCCCGTTCTTC
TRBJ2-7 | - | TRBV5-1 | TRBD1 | CASSFPGQGVSYEQYF | TGCGCCAGCAGCTTCCCGGGACAGGGGGTCTCATACGAGCAGTACTTC
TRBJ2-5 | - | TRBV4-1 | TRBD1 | CASSQVPDRDQETQYF | TGCGCCAGCAGCCAAGTTCCGGACAGGGACCAAGAGACCCAGTACTTC
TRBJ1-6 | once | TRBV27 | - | CASSYSPTRPLHF | TGTGCCAGCAGTTACTCCCCGACTAGGCCCCTCCACTTT
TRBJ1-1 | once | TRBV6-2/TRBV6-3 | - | CASSYSANTEAFF | TGTGCCAGCAGTTACTCAGCGAACACTGAAGCTTTCTTT
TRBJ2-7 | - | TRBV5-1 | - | CASSLPLGGVGEQYF | TGCGCCAGCAGCTTGCCCTTAGGCGGGGTTGGGGAGCAGTACTTC
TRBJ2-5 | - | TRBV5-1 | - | CASRSGQLQETQYF | TGCGCCAGCAGGAGCGGGCAGCTTCAAGAGACCCAGTACTTC
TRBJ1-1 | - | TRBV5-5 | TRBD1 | CASSPGTDTEAFF | TGTGCCAGCAGCCCCGGGACAGACACTGAAGCTTTCTTT
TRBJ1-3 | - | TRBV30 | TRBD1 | CAWSWDSAFYF | TGTGCCTGGAGTTGGGACAGCGCGTTCTATTTT
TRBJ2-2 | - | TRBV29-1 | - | CNLSVCWVQRAGELFF | TGCAACCTTTCAGTCTGTTGGGTTCAACGGGCCGGGGAGCTGTTTTTT
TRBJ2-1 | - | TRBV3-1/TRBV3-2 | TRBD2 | CASSQRSGGGRNEQFF | TGTGCCAGCAGCCAAAGATCCGGGGGGGGAAGGAATGAGCAGTTCTTC
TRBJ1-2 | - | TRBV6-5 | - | CASSLGDLAGGYTF | TGTGCCAGCAGTTTAGGGGATCTGGCGGGGGGCTACACCTTC
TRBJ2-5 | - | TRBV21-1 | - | CASSARGTDLTSGWETQYF | TGTGCCAGCAGCGCCCGCGGGACAGACCTTACTAGCGGTTGGGAGACCCAGTACTTC